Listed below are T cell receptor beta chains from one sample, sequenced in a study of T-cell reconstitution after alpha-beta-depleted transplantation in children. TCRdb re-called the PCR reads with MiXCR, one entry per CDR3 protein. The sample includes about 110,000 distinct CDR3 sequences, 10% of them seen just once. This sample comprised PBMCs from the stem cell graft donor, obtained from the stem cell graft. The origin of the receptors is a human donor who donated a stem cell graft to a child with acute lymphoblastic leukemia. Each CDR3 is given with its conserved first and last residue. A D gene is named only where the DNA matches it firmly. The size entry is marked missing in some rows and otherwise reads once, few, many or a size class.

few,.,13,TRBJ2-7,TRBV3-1,TGTGCCAGCAGCCAAGTTTCCCGCTACGAGCAGTACTTC,CASSQVSRYEQYF
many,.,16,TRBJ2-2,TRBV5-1,TGCGCCAGCAGCTTGGCAGACAGACTTAACACCGGGGAGCTGTTTTTT,CASSLADRLNTGELFF
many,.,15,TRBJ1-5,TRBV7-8,TGTGCCAGCAGCTTACTCCAGGGGCAGGGTCAGCCCCAGCATTTT,CASSLLQGQGQPQHF
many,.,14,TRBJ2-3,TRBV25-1,TGTGCCAGCAGCGCTCCGGGACCAGTAGATACGCAGTATTTT,CASSAPGPVDTQYF
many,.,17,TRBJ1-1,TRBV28,TGTGCCAGCAGCCCCCCCGCCCGGGGCAGGGTGAACGCTGAAGCTTTCTTT,CASSPPARGRVNAEAFF
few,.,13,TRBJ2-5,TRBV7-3,TGTGCCAGCAGCCCCCAGGGGGGGGGGGCCCAGTACTTC,CASSPQGGGAQYF
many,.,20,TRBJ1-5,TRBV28,TGTGCCAGCAGCCGAGACCCGGGAGGGGGATCTAATAGTAACAATCAGCCCCAGCATTTT,CASSRDPGGGSNSNNQPQHF
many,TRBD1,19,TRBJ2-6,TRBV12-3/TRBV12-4,TGTGCCAGCAGTCCAACGCCCGGGACAGGGGCCTCTGGGGCCAACGTCCTGACTTTC,CASSPTPGTGASGANVLTF
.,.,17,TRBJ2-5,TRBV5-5,TGTGCCAGCAGCCTTGGGCCTAGCCCGAATATCCAAGAGACCCAGTACTTC,CASSLGPSPNIQETQYF
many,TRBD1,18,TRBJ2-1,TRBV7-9,TGTGCCAGCAGCTTAACCAATCGAGGGACAGTCTCCTACAATGAGCAGTTCTTC,CASSLTNRGTVSYNEQFF
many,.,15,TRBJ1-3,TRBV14,TGTGCCAGCAGCCATAGAGAGGACAGCGGAAACACCATATATTTT,CASSHREDSGNTIYF
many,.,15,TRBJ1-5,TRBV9,TGTGCCAGCAGCGTAGACCCGGCCATTGGGAGGCCCCAGCATTTT,CASSVDPAIGRPQHF
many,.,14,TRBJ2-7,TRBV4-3,TGCGCCAGCAGCCAAGATCTAGGCAGGACCGAGCAGTACTTC,CASSQDLGRTEQYF
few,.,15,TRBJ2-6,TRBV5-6,TGTGCCAGCAGCTCCCGTATCTCTGGGGCCAACGTCCTGACTTTC,CASSSRISGANVLTF
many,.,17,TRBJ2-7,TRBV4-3,TGCGCCAGCAGCCAAGATTATGACCATTGGGCAGGCGGCGAGCAGTACTTC,CASSQDYDHWAGGEQYF
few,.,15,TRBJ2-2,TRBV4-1,TGCGCCAGCAGCCACGCGGTTACGAACACCGGGGAGCTGTTTTTT,CASSHAVTNTGELFF
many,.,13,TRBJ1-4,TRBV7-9,TGTGCCAGCAGCTTAAACAGAGGTGAAAAACTGTTTTTT,CASSLNRGEKLFF
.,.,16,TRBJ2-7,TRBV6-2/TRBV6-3,TGTGCCAGCAGCCGACCTCTGGGCAGGAGCCCTTACGAGCAGTACTTC,CASSRPLGRSPYEQYF
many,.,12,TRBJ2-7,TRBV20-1,TGCAGTGCTAGTGAGGGGGCCTACGAGCAGTACTTC,CSASEGAYEQYF
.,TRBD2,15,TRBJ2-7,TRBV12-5,TGTGCTAGTGGTTCCGCCGGGACTATTCTTCGCGAGCAGTACTTC,CASGSAGTILREQYF
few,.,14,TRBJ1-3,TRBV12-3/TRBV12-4,TGTGCCAGCAGTGCTAGGCAGCCGGGAAACACCATATATTTT,CASSARQPGNTIYF
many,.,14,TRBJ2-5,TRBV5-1,TGCGCCAGCAGCAAAGGGGGTATCCAAGAGACCCAGTACTTC,CASSKGGIQETQYF
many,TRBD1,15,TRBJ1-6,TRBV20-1,TGCAGTGCGTTACAGGGGGTCCTCTATAATTCACCCCTCCACTTT,CSALQGVLYNSPLHF
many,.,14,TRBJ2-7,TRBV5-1,TGCGCCACCTCAATACAGGGAGGGTCCTACGAGCAGTACTTC,CATSIQGGSYEQYF
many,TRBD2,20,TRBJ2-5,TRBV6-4,TGTGCCAGCAGTACCCGCGACCGACTAGCGGGAGTAGGAGTCCATGAGACCCAGTACTTC,CASSTRDRLAGVGVHETQYF
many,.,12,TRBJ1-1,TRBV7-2,TGTGCCAGCAGCCTAACTGGGAGGGAAGCTTTCTTT,CASSLTGREAFF
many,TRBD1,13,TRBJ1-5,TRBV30,TGTGCCTGGAGTGCACAGGGGTCTCAGCCCCAGCATTTT,CAWSAQGSQPQHF
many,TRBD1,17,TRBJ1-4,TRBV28,TGTGCCAGCAGTTCAGGGGGGATCTCCCTGAGTGCCGAAAAACTGTTTTTT,CASSSGGISLSAEKLFF
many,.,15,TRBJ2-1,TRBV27,TGTGCCAGCAGTTTTTTAGGCGGGGACATAAATGAGCAGTTCTTC,CASSFLGGDINEQFF
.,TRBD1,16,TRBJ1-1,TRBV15,TGTGCCACCAGCAGGCTCTTACAGGGGGCCGGCACTGAAGCTTTCTTT,CATSRLLQGAGTEAFF
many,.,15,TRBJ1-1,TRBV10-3,TGTGCCATCAGTGAGTCGGGCAGAGGGAACACTGAAGCTTTCTTT,CAISESGRGNTEAFF
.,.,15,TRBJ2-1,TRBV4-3,TGCGCCAGCAGCCAACGTCCCACAGGGAGGGATGAGCAGTTCTTC,CASSQRPTGRDEQFF
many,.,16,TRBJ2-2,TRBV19,TGTGCCAGTACCCCGGACTCCGCTCAGGCCACCGGGGAGCTGTTTTTT,CASTPDSAQATGELFF
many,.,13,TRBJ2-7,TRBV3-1,TGTGCCAGCAGCTACAGGGATCCCTACGAGCAGTACTTC,CASSYRDPYEQYF
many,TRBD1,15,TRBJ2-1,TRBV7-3,TGTGCCAGCAGCCCCTACAGGGGGGCCTACAATGAGCAGTTCTTC,CASSPYRGAYNEQFF
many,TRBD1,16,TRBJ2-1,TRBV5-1,TGCGCCAGCAGCTGGCCCGGACAGGGGGGTTACAATGAGCAGTTCTTC,CASSWPGQGGYNEQFF
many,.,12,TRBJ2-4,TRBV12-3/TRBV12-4,TGTGCCTGCGGGGCAGCTAAAAACATTCAGTACTTC,CACGAAKNIQYF
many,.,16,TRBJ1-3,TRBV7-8,TGTGCCAGCAGCTTAGCGGCAGGGTTCTCTGGAAACACCATATATTTT,CASSLAAGFSGNTIYF
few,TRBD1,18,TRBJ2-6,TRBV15,TGTGCCACCAGCGGATGGGGACAGGCTAGCTCTGGGGCCAACGTCCTGACTTTC,CATSGWGQASSGANVLTF
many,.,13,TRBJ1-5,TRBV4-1,TGCGCCAGCAGTGAACAGCCCAATCAGCCCCAGCATTTT,CASSEQPNQPQHF
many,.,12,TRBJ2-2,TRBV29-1,TGCAGCGCAGTGACATTCATCGGGGAGCTGTTTTTT,CSAVTFIGELFF
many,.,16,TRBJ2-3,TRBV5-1,TGCGCCAGCAGCTTCCGTCCTCTAGCTAGCACAGATACGCAGTATTTT,CASSFRPLASTDTQYF
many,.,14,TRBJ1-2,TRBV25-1,TGTGCCAGCACCGAGAGGGAGGGGATCTATGGCTACACCTTC,CASTEREGIYGYTF
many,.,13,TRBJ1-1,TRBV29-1,TGCAGCGTTGTTCCTCGAACAGGATCAGTGGCTTTCTTT,CSVVPRTGSVAFF
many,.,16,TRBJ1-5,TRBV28,TGTGCCAGCAGTCAATGGACGACTCGGGGCAATCAGCCCCAGCATTTT,CASSQWTTRGNQPQHF
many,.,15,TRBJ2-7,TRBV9,TGTGCCAGCAGCGTAGGGCTAGAGAGCTCCTACGAGCAGTACTTC,CASSVGLESSYEQYF
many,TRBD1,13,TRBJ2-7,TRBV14,TGTGCCAGCAGCCGGGACAGCTTCTACGAGCAGTACTTC,CASSRDSFYEQYF
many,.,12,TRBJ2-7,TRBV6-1,TGTGCCAGCAGTGAACACTCCTACGAGCAGTACTTC,CASSEHSYEQYF
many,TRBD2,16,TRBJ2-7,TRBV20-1,TGCAGTGCTAGTTCGGCTAGCGGGAAGGGTTCCTACGAGCAGTACTTC,CSASSASGKGSYEQYF
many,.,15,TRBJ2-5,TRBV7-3,TGTGCCAGCAGCTTAAGCCACTCGGGGAGGGAGACCCAGTACTTC,CASSLSHSGRETQYF
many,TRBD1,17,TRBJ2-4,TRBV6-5,TGTGCCAGCAGTTACTCGGGGACAGGTCTAGCCAAAAACATTCAGTACTTC,CASSYSGTGLAKNIQYF
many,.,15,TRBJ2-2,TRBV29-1,TGCAGCGCCTTGCAAGTTGGGGCTCGGATCGGGGAGCTGTTTTTT,CSALQVGARIGELFF
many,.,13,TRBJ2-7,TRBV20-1,TGCAGTGCTACCGGGACCCACTCCTACGAGCAGTACTTC,CSATGTHSYEQYF